These T cell receptor beta chains were read from a single sample in a study of naive and memory T cell subsets. TCRdb used MiXCR to reprocess the UMI-ligation and nested PCR reads, holding one entry per CDR3 protein. The table lists 95,000 to 150,000 distinct CDR3 sequences, over 30% of them singletons. What was sequenced was central memory CD4+ T cells from blood. All receptors come from a human donor in good health. The CDR3 runs from the conserved cysteine through the conserved F or W. The order of the fields is CDR3 DNA, CDR3 protein, D gene, J gene, V gene, clone size. The D gene is left open where the match is weak. Not all rows give a size; the values are once, few, many and, for expanded clones, a class.

CDR3nt: TGTGCCAGCAGCTTAATAGTAGTCACTGAAGCTTTCTTT; CDR3aa: CASSLIVVTEAFF; d_gene: -; j_gene: TRBJ1-1; v_gene: TRBV7-2; abundance: few
CDR3nt: TGTGCCACCAGTGATTTTAGGGGCTCGGGCACAGATACGCAGTATTTT; CDR3aa: CATSDFRGSGTDTQYF; d_gene: -; j_gene: TRBJ2-3; v_gene: TRBV24-1; abundance: few
CDR3nt: TGTGCCAGCAGCCCTGACAGAAAGGTCGCTGAAGCTTTCTTT; CDR3aa: CASSPDRKVAEAFF; d_gene: -; j_gene: TRBJ1-1; v_gene: TRBV11-2; abundance: -
CDR3nt: TGTGCCAGCAGTTTGAGACAGGGCACAGATACGCAGTATTTT; CDR3aa: CASSLRQGTDTQYF; d_gene: -; j_gene: TRBJ2-3; v_gene: TRBV28; abundance: few
CDR3nt: TGTGCCAGTAAAACAGGGGGCATCTACAATGAGCAGTTCTTC; CDR3aa: CASKTGGIYNEQFF; d_gene: TRBD1; j_gene: TRBJ2-1; v_gene: TRBV28; abundance: few
CDR3nt: TGTGCCAGCAGAAGAACGGACAGGCCAAATCAGCCCCAGCATTTT; CDR3aa: CASRRTDRPNQPQHF; d_gene: TRBD1; j_gene: TRBJ1-5; v_gene: TRBV28; abundance: few
CDR3nt: TGTGCCAGCAGGAAAGACGGGAGCTCCTACGAGCAGTACTTC; CDR3aa: CASRKDGSSYEQYF; d_gene: -; j_gene: TRBJ2-7; v_gene: TRBV12-3/TRBV12-4; abundance: -
CDR3nt: TGCAGTGCCGAGAGGGACACTAGAACTTACGAGCAGTACTTC; CDR3aa: CSAERDTRTYEQYF; d_gene: -; j_gene: TRBJ2-7; v_gene: TRBV20-1; abundance: few
CDR3nt: TGTGACAGCAGTTACTCTCCCGTGGGTTACGAGCAGTACTTC; CDR3aa: CDSSYSPVGYEQYF; d_gene: -; j_gene: TRBJ2-7; v_gene: TRBV6-5; abundance: few
CDR3nt: TGCGCCAGCAGCTTACACCGTTTCAAGGACAGGGGGCACTCACCCCTCCACTTT; CDR3aa: CASSLHRFKDRGHSPLHF; d_gene: TRBD1; j_gene: TRBJ1-6; v_gene: TRBV5-1; abundance: once
CDR3nt: TGCGCCAGCAGCTTGGCTAGCGGTAACAATGAGCAGTTCTTC; CDR3aa: CASSLASGNNEQFF; d_gene: TRBD2; j_gene: TRBJ2-1; v_gene: TRBV5-1; abundance: few
CDR3nt: TGTGCCAGCAGCTCTAGCGGGAGGAACACAGATACGCAGTATTTT; CDR3aa: CASSSSGRNTDTQYF; d_gene: TRBD2; j_gene: TRBJ2-3; v_gene: TRBV7-6; abundance: few
CDR3nt: TGCAGTGCTGCACCGGGACACGGACGGGATCAGCCCCAGCATTTT; CDR3aa: CSAAPGHGRDQPQHF; d_gene: -; j_gene: TRBJ1-5; v_gene: TRBV20-1; abundance: -
CDR3nt: TGTGCCAGCAGCCCACAGGGCGGGAGTTCAGGAGATACGCAGTATTTT; CDR3aa: CASSPQGGSSGDTQYF; d_gene: -; j_gene: TRBJ2-3; v_gene: TRBV11-2; abundance: few
CDR3nt: TGTGCCAGCAAGTTCCAGGGGGCAAGGACCGGGGAGCTGTTTTTT; CDR3aa: CASKFQGARTGELFF; d_gene: TRBD1; j_gene: TRBJ2-2; v_gene: TRBV2; abundance: -
CDR3nt: TGTGCCAGCAGTGCTACTTGGGCCGGGGAGCTGTTTTTT; CDR3aa: CASSATWAGELFF; d_gene: -; j_gene: TRBJ2-2; v_gene: TRBV6-5; abundance: -
CDR3nt: TGTGCCAGCTCACAATCCTTTGCGGGAGGGCTAAACGAGCAGTACTTC; CDR3aa: CASSQSFAGGLNEQYF; d_gene: TRBD2; j_gene: TRBJ2-7; v_gene: TRBV18; abundance: -
CDR3nt: TGCGCCAGCAGCTTGGGGAATCCGGGCCTGGGTTTCACAGATACGCAGTATTTT; CDR3aa: CASSLGNPGLGFTDTQYF; d_gene: -; j_gene: TRBJ2-3; v_gene: TRBV5-1; abundance: -
CDR3nt: TGTGCCAGCAGCCGAAGACTAGGTATGTTCTTC; CDR3aa: CASSRRLGMFF; d_gene: -; j_gene: TRBJ2-1; v_gene: TRBV12-3/TRBV12-4; abundance: -
CDR3nt: TGTGCCAGCAGCCCAGGGGAATCACCCCTCCACTTT; CDR3aa: CASSPGESPLHF; d_gene: -; j_gene: TRBJ1-6; v_gene: TRBV28; abundance: -
CDR3nt: TGCAGCGTCGCACAAACGAGCTCCTACGAGCAGTACTTC; CDR3aa: CSVAQTSSYEQYF; d_gene: -; j_gene: TRBJ2-7; v_gene: TRBV29-1; abundance: many
CDR3nt: TGCAGTGCTAGATCCCCAGCGGGATTTTCCTACAATGAGCAGTTCTTC; CDR3aa: CSARSPAGFSYNEQFF; d_gene: TRBD2; j_gene: TRBJ2-1; v_gene: TRBV20-1; abundance: -
CDR3nt: TGTGCCTGGAACACCAGGGGGACCTACAATGAGCAGTTCTTC; CDR3aa: CAWNTRGTYNEQFF; d_gene: TRBD1; j_gene: TRBJ2-1; v_gene: TRBV30; abundance: -
CDR3nt: TGCAGTGGACAGAAGCGGTTTGAGCAGTTCTTC; CDR3aa: CSGQKRFEQFF; d_gene: -; j_gene: TRBJ2-1; v_gene: TRBV20-1; abundance: few
CDR3nt: TGTGCCAGCGCCGATCGGACTAGGGGGCCCCGCGAGCAGTACTTC; CDR3aa: CASADRTRGPREQYF; d_gene: -; j_gene: TRBJ2-7; v_gene: TRBV28; abundance: few
CDR3nt: TGTGCCAGCAGTGCTAGCGGGATCAGAAATGAGCAGTTCTTC; CDR3aa: CASSASGIRNEQFF; d_gene: TRBD2; j_gene: TRBJ2-1; v_gene: TRBV28; abundance: few
CDR3nt: TGTGCCAGCAGCCGCAATGAGCAGTTCTTC; CDR3aa: CASSRNEQFF; d_gene: -; j_gene: TRBJ2-1; v_gene: TRBV12-3/TRBV12-4; abundance: many
CDR3nt: TGTGCCAGCAGTTTAGCCAGGGGGGTGGCTGGCTACACCTTC; CDR3aa: CASSLARGVAGYTF; d_gene: TRBD1; j_gene: TRBJ1-2; v_gene: TRBV12-3/TRBV12-4; abundance: once
CDR3nt: TGTGCCAGCAAATTTCGGGCAGGCCCGTCCATAAAAGCTTTCTTT; CDR3aa: CASKFRAGPSIKAFF; d_gene: -; j_gene: TRBJ1-1; v_gene: TRBV3-1; abundance: few
CDR3nt: TGTGCCAGCAGTTTCGTGGGTCAGTCTTACGAGCAGTACTTC; CDR3aa: CASSFVGQSYEQYF; d_gene: -; j_gene: TRBJ2-7; v_gene: TRBV28; abundance: once
CDR3nt: TGTGCCAGCAGTTACCGCACTGAAGCTTTCTTT; CDR3aa: CASSYRTEAFF; d_gene: -; j_gene: TRBJ1-1; v_gene: TRBV6-2/TRBV6-3; abundance: many
CDR3nt: TGTGCCAGCATCCACAGCGGGAGGGCCTACAATGAGCAGTTCTTC; CDR3aa: CASIHSGRAYNEQFF; d_gene: TRBD2; j_gene: TRBJ2-1; v_gene: TRBV6-6; abundance: few
CDR3nt: TGTGCCAGTAGGGACTGGGCTAGCGGCTACAATGAGCAGTTCTTC; CDR3aa: CASRDWASGYNEQFF; d_gene: TRBD2; j_gene: TRBJ2-1; v_gene: TRBV19; abundance: -
CDR3nt: TGCAGCGTTGAACGGGGGACAGGTACCGAGCAGTACTTC; CDR3aa: CSVERGTGTEQYF; d_gene: TRBD1; j_gene: TRBJ2-7; v_gene: TRBV29-1; abundance: -
CDR3nt: TGTGCCAGCAGTTTAACTTCGGGCAGCACCTACGAGCAGTACTTC; CDR3aa: CASSLTSGSTYEQYF; d_gene: -; j_gene: TRBJ2-7; v_gene: TRBV25-1; abundance: few
CDR3nt: TGCAGCGGGGGACAGAGGCAGGAGACCCAGTACTTC; CDR3aa: CSGGQRQETQYF; d_gene: TRBD1; j_gene: TRBJ2-5; v_gene: TRBV29-1; abundance: many
CDR3nt: TGCGCCAGCAGCTCACTAGCGGGGAGCGAGCAGTACTTC; CDR3aa: CASSSLAGSEQYF; d_gene: TRBD2; j_gene: TRBJ2-7; v_gene: TRBV5-1; abundance: -
CDR3nt: TGTGCCAGCAAGGAGCCGGGGAGGTATAATTCACCCCTCCACTTT; CDR3aa: CASKEPGRYNSPLHF; d_gene: -; j_gene: TRBJ1-6; v_gene: TRBV13; abundance: many
CDR3nt: TGCGCCAGCAGAAAAAGCGAGTCCTACAATGAGCAGTTCTTC; CDR3aa: CASRKSESYNEQFF; d_gene: -; j_gene: TRBJ2-1; v_gene: TRBV5-1; abundance: -
CDR3nt: TGCAGCGTTGAAGTTAAGGGGTACCAGCAGTACTTC; CDR3aa: CSVEVKGYQQYF; d_gene: -; j_gene: TRBJ2-7; v_gene: TRBV29-1; abundance: -
CDR3nt: TGTGCCATCACCCCGGGACTAGCGGGAGTGTTGTGGGAAGAGACCCAGTACTTC; CDR3aa: CAITPGLAGVLWEETQYF; d_gene: TRBD2; j_gene: TRBJ2-5; v_gene: TRBV2; abundance: many
CDR3nt: TGCAGTGCTAGGTCTCTCTATGGGGCGGGACTTACGAACGAGCAGTACTTC; CDR3aa: CSARSLYGAGLTNEQYF; d_gene: -; j_gene: TRBJ2-7; v_gene: TRBV20-1; abundance: few
CDR3nt: TGTGCCAGCAGTGACCGAGGGAATGAGCAGTTCTTC; CDR3aa: CASSDRGNEQFF; d_gene: -; j_gene: TRBJ2-1; v_gene: TRBV28; abundance: -
CDR3nt: TGTGCCAGCAGCCATGGTAGCGGGAGGTCTCAGTTCTTC; CDR3aa: CASSHGSGRSQFF; d_gene: TRBD2; j_gene: TRBJ2-1; v_gene: TRBV7-9; abundance: -
CDR3nt: TGTGCCAGCAGTGTTGCGGTCTACGAGCAGTACTTC; CDR3aa: CASSVAVYEQYF; d_gene: -; j_gene: TRBJ2-7; v_gene: TRBV28; abundance: -
CDR3nt: TGCGCCAGCAGCCCCGGACAGGGCCTTCTCTACGAGCAGTACTTC; CDR3aa: CASSPGQGLLYEQYF; d_gene: TRBD1; j_gene: TRBJ2-7; v_gene: TRBV5-1; abundance: -